This TCR beta chain was recorded in a study of blood T cell repertoires in COVID-19. Study-level information: The United States, Italy and Spain supplied acute and convalescent COVID-19 samples. The analysed material was cDNA or gDNA that came from T cells, B-cell-depleted T cells, or PBMCs.

TCRdb keeps only in-frame clones here, not all; method: immunoSEQ multiplex PCR. Of some 66,000 clones listed, roughly 90% are singletons. The CDR3 is made up of 16 amino acids. From germline, CDR1 is SGHTA and CDR2 FQGTGA. V gave up 4 bases and J gave up 4 bases; unmatched junction bases: 5. Sequenced sample: peripheral blood. V is TRBV7-3 and J is TRBJ2-3; TRBD2 agrees at 13 bases. The receptor comes from a woman aged 55-69 years with acute or convalescent COVID-19. The chain's CDR3 is CASSSETSGRPDTQYF. The CDR3 DNA sequence: TGTGCCAGCAGCTCAGAGACTAGCGGGAGGCCAGATACGCAGTATTTT. Full variable domain (missing parts from reference TRBV7-3 and TRBJ2-3): GAGVSQTPSNKVTEKGKYVELRCDPISGHTALYWYRQSLGQGPEFLIYFQGTGAADDSGLPNDRFFAVRPEGSVSTLKIQRTERGDSAVYLCASSSETSGRPDTQYFGPGTRLTVL.